These 7 T cell receptor beta chains share one sample of origin, sequenced in a study of response to subunit inactivated influenza vaccine. A single record per CDR3 protein comes from TCRdb applying MiXCR to the RT-PCR reads. The repertoire holds 500,000 to 600,000 distinct CDR3 sequences, with less than 15% as singletons. The source was PBMCs from blood, collected about 13 days after vaccination. The receptors derive from a man over 45 who received an inactivated influenza vaccine.

This clonotype was recorded at least ten times. The J gene is TRBJ2-7, the V gene TRBV5-1, with 9 bases aligning to TRBD2. CDR1 SGHRS and CDR2 YFSETQ come from the germline V gene. The CDR3 spans 16 residues. V shed 1 base and J 1 base; nucleotides not matched to a gene: 6. CDR3 in amino acids: CASSLQLLAGSYEQYF. The CDR3 bases are TGCGCCAGCAGCTTGCAACTCCTAGCGGGATCCTACGAGCAGTACTTC.

This clonotype has more than one count but fewer than ten. This chain uses TRBV6-5 with TRBJ1-2; D unresolved. The CDR3 runs 17 residues. Per the germline V gene, CDR1 is MNHEY and CDR2 is SVGAGI. The V and J ends lost 4 bases and 4 bases respectively, with 22 bases between them. In DNA form, the CDR3 reads TGTGCCAGCAGTTCCACAACACCCGGAAGGAGTGTCTATGGCTACACCTTC. Protein product: CASSSTTPGRSVYGYTF.

This clonotype was observed a few times. The chain employs TRBV5-6 and TRBJ1-4, with D maybe TRBD1 (6 bases). The CDR3 covers 13 residues. The V end lost 3 bases, the J end lost 7 bases, and 10 bases lay between the germline ends. CDR1 is SGHDT, CDR2 YYEEEE, per germline. CDR3 sequence reads: CASSWGQSEKLFF. DNA for the CDR3: TGTGCCAGCAGCTGGGGACAAAGTGAAAAACTGTTTTTT.

This clonotype was counted only a few times. The gene calls are TRBV11-2 and TRBJ2-2; D assignment may be TRBD1 or TRBD2 (5 bases each). CDR1 SGHAT and CDR2 FQNNGV come from the germline V gene. The CDR3 length is 14 residues. Trimming cost V 3 bases and J 7 bases, with 12 bases left between them. CDR3 nucleotide sequence: TGTGCCAGCAGCTTGGGGAGAGGGGTCGGGGAGCTGTTTTTT. This sequence encodes CASSLGRGVGELFF.

Notes on this clonotype: Just one base apart from a much larger clone, this may be a read error. The CDR3 DNA follows: TGTGCCAGCAGCTTAGGAACTTGGGGGCAGGTGGACACTGAAGCTTTCTTT. It translates to CASSLGTWGQVDTEAFF. The chain links TRBV11-2 to TRBJ1-1, with D tentatively TRBD1 (6 bases). This CDR3 has 17 residues. Germline V lookup: CDR1 SGHAT, CDR2 FQNNGV. Trimming removed 1 base at V and 3 bases at J, with 18 bases between.

The chain recombines TRBV27 with TRBJ2-3; 8 bases align to TRBD2. Germline values: CDR1 MNHEY, CDR2 SMNVEV (reference sequence). The V and J ends lost 7 bases and 6 bases, in that order; junction bases with no gene match: 9. This CDR3 comprises 14 residues. CDR3 coding DNA: TGTGCCAGCACGGTGGTAGCGGGGAAGGATACGCAGTATTTT. Its translation is CASTVVAGKDTQYF.

There are a few counts of this clonotype. This chain joins TRBV9 and TRBJ2-1; unclear D gene. The length of the CDR3 is 15 residues. Germline loops: CDR1 SGDLS, CDR2 YYNGEE. Trimming pared 0 bases from V and 1 base from J, leaving 8 bases between. DNA of the CDR3: TGTGCCAGCAGCGTAGGAGGCATATCCTACAATGAGCAGTTCTTC. The encoded protein is CASSVGGISYNEQFF.